This passage covers 16 T cell receptor beta chains from one sample sequenced in a study of blood T cells in healthy people across ages. A second about 6 to 12 cycle PCR used barcoded and J-beta primers. TCRdb redid the calling of the 5' RACE reads with MiXCR, one entry per CDR3 protein. In the table there are approximately 2,000,000 distinct CDR3 sequences, 30% to 40% of which are singletons. Sequenced sample: blood. All receptors come from a human donor in good health.

This clonotype was detected a few times. The chain carries TRBV7-2 and TRBJ2-5; 11 positions agree with TRBD2. Matching the DNA end better, TRBJ2-7 makes the J call doubtful. This CDR3 region has 17 residues. Germline CDR1 SGHTA, CDR2 FQGNSA. The CDR3 nucleotides are TGTGCCAGCAGCTTAGTAGCGGGGGGGCCTTTTCAGTACGAGCAGTACTTC. Translation: CASSLVAGGPFQYEQYF.

This clonotype occurred a few times. The chain is built from TRBV2 and TRBJ2-5, with TRBD1 matching 8 bases. The CDR3 consists of 16 residues. V shed 11 bases, J shed 4 bases, and the junction held 18 bases outside the gene matches. The germline CDR1 and CDR2 sequences are SNHLY and FYNNEI. The CDR3 here is CACLPIMDRALETQYF. The CDR3 nucleotides are TGTGCCTGTCTCCCCATTATGGACAGGGCCCTAGAGACCCAGTACTTC.

This clonotype occurred a few times. J is TRBJ2-3 and V is TRBV7-2; unclear D gene. The V gene's germline CDR1 is SGHTA and CDR2 FQGNSA. V lost 10 bases and J 2 bases, leaving 16 bases between the germline ends. This CDR3 is 14 amino acids long. Here the CDR3 reads CAMGVGPLTDTQYF. CDR3 nucleotide sequence: TGTGCCATGGGTGTGGGCCCACTCACAGATACGCAGTATTTT.

The genes are TRBV2 and TRBJ1-4, with TRBD1 as a possible D gene (6 bases). V was pared by 6 bases and J by 3 bases, with 14 bases between. This CDR3 has 15 residues. Germline V gene sequence: CDR1 SNHLY, CDR2 FYNNEI. The CDR3 bases are TGTGCCAGCAGAGGGGGGCTGGTGCCTAATGAAAAACTGTTTTTT. Translating it yields CASRGGLVPNEKLFF.

The rearrangement joins TRBV7-9 to TRBJ1-1; a weak D match, TRBD1 (6 bases). The length of the CDR3 is 15 residues. V was shortened by 5 bases and J by 4 bases, with 17 bases between the two germline ends. Germline loops: CDR1 SEHNR, CDR2 FQNEAQ (reference sequence). The CDR3 DNA reads TGTGCCAGCAGCACCGTACAGGGTCCTTCCACTGAAGCTTTCTTT. The encoded protein is CASSTVQGPSTEAFF.

This clonotype was seen only a few times. The rearrangement uses TRBV7-9 and TRBJ2-1; D unclear. Deletions cut 1 base from V and 8 bases from J, with 12 bases between. This CDR3 contains 14 residues. The germline CDR1 and CDR2 sequences are SEHNR and FQNEAQ (reference sequence). CDR3: CASSLGIGPYEQFF. The CDR3, as DNA: TGTGCCAGCAGCTTAGGGATCGGTCCGTATGAGCAGTTCTTC.

The chain is built from TRBV7-9 and TRBJ2-3, with 8 bases aligning to TRBD1. There are 17 residues in the CDR3. The V gene end was trimmed by 0 bases and the J gene end by 1 base; junction bases not matched to a gene: 6. Germline loops: CDR1 SEHNR, CDR2 FQNEAQ (reference sequence). Here the CDR3 reads CASSLASGGWGTDTQYF. CDR3 DNA sequence: TGTGCCAGCAGCTTAGCGTCAGGGGGCTGGGGCACAGATACGCAGTATTTT.

This clonotype appeared a few times. This rearrangement joins TRBV27 to TRBJ2-1, with 10 bases identical to TRBD2. V gave up 7 bases and J gave up 9 bases; unmatched junction bases: 9. This CDR3 region has 14 residues. The germline V gene encodes CDR1 MNHEY and CDR2 SMNVEV (reference sequence). In DNA, the CDR3 is TGTGCCAGCAACCACAGCGGGGGGGAGTGTGAGCAGTTCTTC. Protein product: CASNHSGGECEQFF.

This clonotype has only a few counts. This chain links TRBV12-3 or TRBV12-4 with TRBJ2-7; the D is unclear. CDR3 length equals 13 residues. V shed 6 bases and J shed 5 bases, with 14 bases lying between them. Here the CDR3 reads CASSPLSLHEQYF. The CDR3 coding sequence is TGTGCCAGCAGCCCTCTCAGTCTCCACGAGCAGTACTTC.

The chain couples TRBV20-1 to TRBJ2-3; D is possibly TRBD1 or TRBD2 (5 bases each). CDR1 is DFQATT and CDR2 is SNEGSKA in the germline V gene (reference sequence). The CDR3 is 14 residues long. Trimming stripped 6 bases from V and 6 bases from J, with 19 bases between. The CDR3 region has the DNA TGCAGTGCCCCTAATTCGGGGCACGGGGATACGCAGTATTTT. It yields the protein CSAPNSGHGDTQYF.

About this clonotype itself: At one end the junction does not follow the germline gene, possibly because of a read error. V usage is TRBV20-1 and J usage is TRBJ1-4; tentative D call: TRBD1 (5 bases). Per the germline V gene, CDR1 is DFQATT and CDR2 is SNEGSKA (reference sequence). The CDR3 is made up of 15 amino acids. In DNA, the CDR3 is TGCAGTACAACGGAAACAGGACCAACTAATGAAGAACTGTTTTTT. Amino acids: CSTTETGPTNEELFF.

This clonotype was counted a single time. This CDR3 is CASSHPGQLYEQYF. CDR3 bases: TGTGCCAGCAGTCACCCGGGACAGTTATACGAGCAGTACTTC. The chain recombines TRBV27 with TRBJ2-5; 7 bases map to TRBD1. The end of the DNA is better explained by TRBJ2-7, so the J call may be wrong. Germline V gene lookup returns CDR1 MNHEY and CDR2 SMNVEV (reference sequence). The CDR3 extends over 14 amino acids.

The CDR3 reads CAIGRTEYEKLFF. CDR3 coding DNA: TGTGCCATCGGGAGGACAGAATATGAAAAACTGTTTTTT. The chain has TRBV10-3 and TRBJ1-4; D might be TRBD1 (6 bases). V was trimmed by 8 bases and J by 6 bases, leaving 13 bases between them. CDR1 ENHRY and CDR2 SYGVKD come from the germline V gene. This CDR3 has 13 residues.

The genes are TRBV13 and TRBJ2-5; D perhaps matches TRBD1 (5 bases). The V gene lost 1 base and the J gene lost 7 bases, with 13 bases spanning the gap. Germline values: CDR1 PRHDT, CDR2 FYEKMQ (reference sequence). The CDR3 consists of 14 residues. CDR3 sequence: CASSLAQGSGTQYF. The CDR3 nucleotides read TGTGCCAGCAGCTTAGCCCAGGGTTCTGGGACCCAGTACTTC.

The V call is TRBV6-2 or TRBV6-3, the J call TRBJ2-6; no firm D call. The V gene lost 4 bases and the J gene lost 0 bases, with 16 bases spanning the gap. The CDR3 spans 18 residues. The germline gives CDR1 MNHEY, CDR2 SVGEGT. CDR3 DNA: TGTGCCAGCAGTTGGAACCTCCTGTCGAACTCTGGGGCCAACGTCCTGACTTTC. Translating it yields CASSWNLLSNSGANVLTF.

The gene calls are TRBV5-4 and TRBJ2-5; D may be TRBD2 (6 bases). Germline CDR1 and CDR2: SGHNT and YYREEE (reference sequence). Trimming left V 3 bases short and J 5 bases short, with 14 bases between. This CDR3 has 14 amino acids. The CDR3 sequence: CASSSTGTSETQYF. CDR3 sequence (DNA): TGTGCCAGCAGCTCAACCGGGACTTCGGAGACCCAGTACTTC.